This T cell receptor beta chain was observed in a study of cytomegalovirus exposure and HLA in healthy donors. Findings of the study overall: Using the classifier, cytomegalovirus status was reportedly diagnosed with high specificity and sensitivity. Analyses of presence/absence relied on an assumption of roughly uniform sequencing depth across donors. Later analysis identified a missense DCLRE1C variant that was linked to TCR beta V- and J-gene trimming.

Use of 60 Vbeta and 13 Jbeta primers characterized the PCR. Original processing methods: A follow-up analysis tallied 70 million to 80 million unique TCR beta chains, about 10 million shared. TCRdb keeps only in-frame clones here, not all; method: immunoSEQ multiplex PCR. That table supplies the V and J calls and clone size; D and trimming were determined from the DNA. The sample lists roughly 100,000 clones, about 70% seen once, with about 6.1% in the top ten. This clone was picked up a small number of times. Its antigen is unknown. V lost 1 base, J lost 0 bases, and 7 bases lay in between. This CDR3 is 14 amino acids long. The germline CDR1 and CDR2 sequences are LGHNA and YNFKEQ.

The receptor comes from a woman between 50 and 59 years old in good health and CMV-seropositive. The chain recombines TRBV4-2 with TRBJ2-7; tentative D call: TRBD2 (5 bases). Sample: PBMCs. The CDR3 here is CASSQVGSSYEQYF. The CDR3 DNA is TGTGCCAGCAGCCAAGTGGGGAGCTCCTACGAGCAGTACTTC.